The 31 T cell receptor beta chains reported below all come from one sample, sequenced in a study of blood T cell repertoires in COVID-19. Generated by immunoSEQ multiplex PCR, the TCRdb table keeps only in-frame clones and is missing some. The sample consists of 350,000 to 450,000 clones, over 80% of them appearing once. What was sequenced was PBMCs or T cells enriched from blood (not recorded which). The receptors were sampled from a woman aged 50 to 60 who had recovered from COVID-19.

The V call is TRBV29-1, the J call TRBJ1-2; TRBD1 matches 7 bases. CDR1 is SQVTM and CDR2 is ANQGSEA in the germline V gene. J was trimmed by 8 bases and V by 2 bases; bases with no gene match: 8. The CDR3 spans 13 residues. This chain's CDR3 is CSVELQGTRGYTF. DNA for the CDR3: TGCAGCGTTGAATTACAGGGGACACGGGGCTACACCTTC.

The V call is TRBV7-2, the J call TRBJ1-5, with D perhaps TRBD1 (5 bases). Trimming removed 5 bases at V and 2 bases at J, with 13 bases between. The CDR3 is made up of 15 amino acids. Germline V lookup: CDR1 SGHTA, CDR2 FQGNSA. CDR3 protein: CASSPEWGGNQPQHF. The DNA of the CDR3 is TGTGCCAGCAGCCCAGAATGGGGGGGCAATCAGCCCCAGCATTTT.

The V call is TRBV4-3, the J call TRBJ2-1; D unclear. The CDR3 extends over 13 amino acids. Germline CDR1 is LGHNA and CDR2 is YSLEER. V shed 2 bases and J shed 6 bases, with 8 bases lying between them. CDR3 DNA: TGCGCCAGCAGCCAATTATCCGGCAATGAGCAGTTCTTC. Its translation is CASSQLSGNEQFF.

The chain employs TRBV2 and TRBJ1-2; 9 bases map to TRBD1. J gave up 5 bases and V 2 bases, and 3 bases lay outside the gene matches. This CDR3 comprises 14 residues. Per germline, CDR1 SNHLY and CDR2 FYNNEI. The CDR3 nucleotides are TGTGCCAGCAGTGAAAAGGGACAGGGATATGGCTACACCTTC. This codes for CASSEKGQGYGYTF.

This clone has just one count. The chain links TRBV25-1 to TRBJ1-4; 7 bases line up with TRBD1. Losses at the gene ends were 2 bases for V and 2 bases for J; bases not matched to a gene: 5. Germline V gene lookup returns CDR1 MGHDK and CDR2 SYGVNS. The CDR3 is 16 residues long. The chain's CDR3 is CASSETGAWTNEKLFF. The CDR3 bases are TGTGCCAGCAGTGAAACAGGGGCATGGACTAATGAAAAACTGTTTTTT.

This chain connects TRBV19 to TRBJ2-3, with 11 bases matching TRBD2. J lost 2 bases, V lost 4 bases, and 2 bases had no gene match. The germline V gene has CDR1 LNHDA and CDR2 SQIVND (reference sequence). CDR3 length equals 15 residues. CDR3 DNA: TGTGCCAGTAGTAGACTAGCGGGACTCACAGATACGCAGTATTTT. It specifies CASSRLAGLTDTQYF.

V is TRBV7-3 and J is TRBJ1-2; D perhaps matches TRBD1 (5 bases). Trimming pared 2 bases from V and 8 bases from J, leaving 15 bases between. Germline values: CDR1 SGHTA, CDR2 FQGTGA. The CDR3 is made up of 14 amino acids. The CDR3: CASSLLPRAEGYTF. CDR3 DNA: TGTGCCAGCAGCTTACTCCCCAGGGCGGAAGGCTACACCTTC.

The genes are TRBV4-1 and TRBJ1-2, with 8 positions matching TRBD1. J lost 0 bases, V lost 6 bases, and 6 bases had no gene match. The CDR3 has 15 amino acids. Looked up from germline, CDR1 is MGHRA and CDR2 is YSYEKL. The CDR3 loop is CASRPGQATNYGYTF. CDR3 nucleotide sequence: TGCGCCAGCAGACCGGGACAGGCTACTAACTATGGCTACACCTTC.

This sequence joins TRBV25-1 and TRBJ1-4, with 9 bases fitting TRBD1. Germline-derived CDR1 and CDR2 are MGHDK and SYGVNS. The CDR3 length is 16 residues. Trimming removed 5 bases from V and 6 bases from J; junction bases left unmatched: 10. This CDR3 reads CASSLHRGQGYEKLFF. For the CDR3, the DNA is TGTGCCAGCAGTTTGCACAGGGGACAGGGTTATGAAAAACTGTTTTTT. Drawing the rest from reference TRBV25-1 and TRBJ1-4, the complete variable domain is EADIYQTPRYLVIGTGKKITLECSQTMGHDKMYWYQQDPGMELHLIHYSYGVNSTEKGDLSSESTVSRIRTEHFPLTLESARPSHTSQYLCASSLHRGQGYEKLFFGSGTQLSVL.

This chain links TRBV25-1 with TRBJ1-3, with 7 bases matching TRBD1. V lost 4 bases to trimming and J lost 0 bases; unmatched junction nucleotides: 6. CDR1 and CDR2 (germline): MGHDK, SYGVNS. CDR3 length equals 16 residues. The CDR3 DNA is TGTGCCAGCAGTGGGGACAGAAGATACTCTGGAAACACCATATATTTT. Translating gives CASSGDRRYSGNTIYF.

This chain links TRBV6-1 with TRBJ1-5; no definite D call. V was clipped by 1 base and J by 6 bases, with 4 bases between them. CDR1 and CDR2 (germline): MNHNS, SASEGT. The CDR3 sequence is 12 residues long. The CDR3 region is CASSEGGQPQHF. The DNA for the CDR3 is TGTGCCAGCAGTGAAGGAGGTCAGCCCCAGCATTTT.

This rearrangement joins TRBV7-2 to TRBJ2-1; TRBD2 matches 12 bases. V was clipped by 4 bases and J by 5 bases; unmatched bases: 6. Germline loops: CDR1 SGHTA, CDR2 FQGNSA. The length of the CDR3 is 16 residues. CDR3 protein: CASSSSSGGVNNEQFF. CDR3 bases: TGTGCCAGCAGCTCTTCTAGCGGGGGGGTTAACAATGAGCAGTTCTTC.

V usage is TRBV11-3 and J usage is TRBJ1-2; 8 bases agree with TRBD1. Germline CDR1 reads SGHNT; CDR2 reads YENEEA. The CDR3 loop spans 16 amino acids. J gave up 2 bases and V 2 bases, and 7 bases lay outside the gene matches. The CDR3 sequence is CASSLKSTGANYGYTF. The CDR3 DNA reads TGTGCCAGCAGCTTAAAGTCGACAGGGGCAAACTATGGCTACACCTTC.

The V call is TRBV7-8, the J call TRBJ1-3, with 10 bases that match TRBD1. This CDR3 is built from 16 residues. The germline V gene encodes CDR1 SGHVS and CDR2 FQNEAQ. The trim removed 2 bases at V and 4 bases at J, leaving 5 bases unmatched. The CDR3, as DNA: TGTGCCAGCAGCTTAAGGGGACAGGGGTTCGGAAACACCATATATTTT. Translating it yields CASSLRGQGFGNTIYF.

The chain employs TRBV5-6 and TRBJ2-3; TRBD1 matches at 8 bases. This CDR3 spans 14 amino acids. With V trimmed by 4 bases and J by 3 bases, 4 bases remained unmatched. Per germline, CDR1 SGHDT and CDR2 YYEEEE. The CDR3 loop reads CASSDRGVTDTQYF. CDR3 DNA sequence: TGTGCCAGCAGCGACAGGGGTGTAACAGATACGCAGTATTTT. Complete variable domain (other parts from reference TRBV5-6 and TRBJ2-3): DAGVTQSPTHLIKTRGQQVTLRCSPKSGHDTVSWYQQALGQGPQFIFQYYEEEERQRGNFPDRFSGHQFPNYSSELNVNALLLGDSALYLCASSDRGVTDTQYFGPGTRLTVL.

CDR3 sequence (DNA): TGTGCCATCAGTGAGTCGGGACAGGGGTTATACGGCTACACCTTC. This codes for CAISESGQGLYGYTF. J is TRBJ1-2 and V is TRBV10-3; 10 positions match TRBD1. The CDR3 runs to 15 residues. The V gene end was trimmed by 0 bases and the J gene end by 8 bases; junction bases not matched to a gene: 6. From germline, CDR1 is ENHRY and CDR2 SYGVKD.

The rearrangement joins TRBV30 to TRBJ2-4, with TRBD2 matching 8 bases. Unmatched junction bases numbered 12, after V lost 5 bases and J lost 6 bases. The CDR3 extends over 15 amino acids. The germline V gene has CDR1 GTSNPN and CDR2 SVGIG (reference sequence). CDR3 region: CAWGLEAGVRNIQYF. The CDR3, as DNA: TGTGCCTGGGGTCTTGAAGCGGGAGTTCGAAACATTCAGTACTTC.

The gene calls are TRBV5-1 and TRBJ1-6, with D hard to call. There are 13 residues in the CDR3. V was shortened by 2 bases and J by 9 bases, with 9 bases between the two germline ends. Germline V gene lookup returns CDR1 SGHRS and CDR2 YFSETQ. This CDR3 reads CASSFQPGSPLHF. The CDR3 nucleotides read TGCGCCAGCAGCTTTCAACCGGGTTCACCCCTCCACTTT.

The gene calls are TRBV28 and TRBJ1-4, with 8 bases that match TRBD1. Per the germline V gene, CDR1 is MDHEN and CDR2 is SYDVKM. V lost 5 bases and J lost 7; bases outside the gene matches: 9. The CDR3 extends over 15 amino acids. The DNA of the CDR3 is TGTGCCAGCAGTATACGACAGGGGACGGGTGAAAAACTGTTTTTT. Translated: CASSIRQGTGEKLFF. The full variable domain, in which reference TRBV28 and TRBJ1-4 provide the parts outside the CDR3, is DVKVTQSSRYLVKRTGEKVFLECVQDMDHENMFWYRQDPGLGLRLIYFSYDVKMKEKGDIPEGYSVSREKKERFSLILESASTNQTSMYLCASSIRQGTGEKLFFGSGTQLSVL.

The V call is TRBV9, the J call TRBJ2-1; no clear D gene. Germline V gene data show CDR1 as SGDLS and CDR2 as YYNGEE. The V end lost 0 bases, the J end lost 8 bases, and 6 bases lay between the germline ends. This CDR3 is 12 amino acids long. The CDR3 DNA follows: TGTGCCAGCAGCGTAGTCAGCGATGAGCAGTTCTTC. Its translation: CASSVVSDEQFF.

V gene TRBV11-2 combines with J gene TRBJ2-3, with 8 bases identical to TRBD2. Per germline, CDR1 SGHAT and CDR2 FQNNGV. The V and J ends lost 7 bases and 1 base, in that order; junction bases with no gene match: 4. There are 14 residues in the CDR3. DNA of the CDR3: TGTGCCAGCACCGCAGCGGGGGGCACAGATACGCAGTATTTT. Translated, it gives CASTAAGGTDTQYF.

The chain couples TRBV10-3 to TRBJ1-1, with 8 nucleotides matching TRBD1. The V and J ends lost 5 bases and 5 bases, in that order; junction bases with no gene match: 25. This CDR3 has 20 residues. From germline, CDR1 is ENHRY and CDR2 SYGVKD. CDR3 nucleotide sequence: TGTGCCATCAGTAGCGGGAAAAGACAGGGGTTTCGGCCCGATAGTACTGAAGCTTTCTTT. As protein: CAISSGKRQGFRPDSTEAFF.

V gene TRBV10-3 combines with J gene TRBJ1-1; 7 bases fit TRBD1. This CDR3 is 14 amino acids long. The V segment lost 10 bases and the J segment 1 base; nucleotides outside the gene matches: 9. Germline V gives CDR1 ENHRY, CDR2 SYGVKD. The CDR3 nucleotides read TGTGCCACCCGACAGGGCCCCCGGAACACTGAAGCTTTCTTT. Translation: CATRQGPRNTEAFF.

V gene TRBV4-1 combines with J gene TRBJ1-5; possibly TRBD1 for D (5 bases). Per the germline V gene, CDR1 is MGHRA and CDR2 is YSYEKL. V lost 4 bases, J lost 10 bases, and 11 bases lay in between. There are 12 residues in the CDR3. CDR3 DNA sequence: TGCGCCAGCAGCCCCGACAGTGGACCCCAGCATTTT. Protein product: CASSPDSGPQHF.

This clone showed up just a few times. The chain couples TRBV3-1 (or the pseudogene TRBV3-2) to TRBJ2-2; possibly TRBD2 for D (5 bases). V lost 8 bases, J lost 7 bases, and 11 bases lay in between. Per the germline V gene, CDR1 is LGHDT and CDR2 is YNNKEL (reference sequence). This CDR3 spans 12 amino acids. CDR3 bases: TGTGCCAGCGGTATGAGGGACGGGGAGCTGTTTTTT. The encoded protein is CASGMRDGELFF.

V gene TRBV6-5 combines with J gene TRBJ1-3, with D maybe TRBD1 (5 bases). The CDR3 extends over 14 amino acids. Germline V gene sequence: CDR1 MNHEY, CDR2 SVGAGI. V gave up 6 bases and J gave up 0 bases, with 9 bases separating them. CDR3 nucleotides: TGTGCCAGCAGCCAGCAGGGCTCTGGAAACACCATATATTTT. Protein product: CASSQQGSGNTIYF.

This rearrangement joins TRBV27 to TRBJ1-2, with TRBD1 identical over 7 bases. CDR3 length: 13 amino acids. Trimming at V came to 5 bases and at J to 5 bases, leaving 5 bases not matched to a gene. CDR1 MNHEY and CDR2 SMNVEV come from the germline V gene (reference sequence). As DNA, the CDR3 is TGTGCCAGCAGTCCGGACAGGCGGTATGGCTACACCTTC. Encoded protein: CASSPDRRYGYTF.

The rearrangement joins TRBV9 to TRBJ2-3, with D unresolved. Trimming left V 0 bases short and J 2 bases short, with 4 bases between. The CDR3 is made up of 13 amino acids. The germline gives CDR1 SGDLS, CDR2 YYNGEE. The CDR3 region is CASSVANTDTQYF. CDR3 bases: TGTGCCAGCAGCGTAGCTAACACAGATACGCAGTATTTT.

The V gene is TRBV27, the J gene TRBJ2-7, with TRBD1 matching over 7 bases. The CDR3 has 14 amino acids. The junction had 3 bases not matched to a gene; V was cut back by 3 bases and J by 1 base. The germline V gene encodes CDR1 MNHEY and CDR2 SMNVEV (reference sequence). CDR3 region: CASSFGTASYEQYF. CDR3 coding DNA: TGTGCCAGCAGTTTCGGGACAGCTTCCTACGAGCAGTACTTC.

V usage is TRBV27 and J usage is TRBJ1-2, with TRBD1 as a possible D gene (5 bases). This CDR3 is built from 15 residues. Germline V gene lookup returns CDR1 MNHEY and CDR2 SMNVEV (reference sequence). The V and J ends lost 0 bases and 4 bases respectively, with 12 bases between them. The chain's CDR3 is CASSLSGAGIYGYTF. In DNA form, the CDR3 reads TGTGCCAGCAGTTTATCAGGCGCAGGGATCTATGGCTACACCTTC.

Written as DNA, the CDR3 is TGTGCCAGCTCACCGACTAGCGGGACCACAGATACGCAGTATTTT. Its translation is CASSPTSGTTDTQYF. V is TRBV18 and J is TRBJ2-3; 11 nucleotides agree with TRBD2. Germline V gene sequence: CDR1 KGHSH, CDR2 LQKENI. V shed 3 bases, J shed 2 bases, and the junction held 1 base outside the gene matches. This CDR3 region has 15 residues.